The 8 T cell receptor beta chains reported below all come from one sample, sequenced in a study of control samples from healthy donors and cancer patients. Profiling relied on immunoSEQ multiplex PCR, and the TCRdb table lists in-frame clones only, not all of them. The table includes approximately 140,000 clones, 94% detected once. Sequencing was carried out using blood. The receptors stem from a man between 35 and 55 years old in good health.

This chain connects TRBV5-4 to TRBJ1-2, with D uncertain. Germline V CDR1 and CDR2: SGHNT, YYREEE (reference sequence). The CDR3 is 14 residues long. Trimming took 2 bases from V and 10 from J, leaving 18 bases between them. The CDR3 loop is CASSFRVALLDYTF. The CDR3 DNA sequence: TGTGCCAGCAGCTTTAGGGTGGCGCTCCTGGACTACACCTTC.

This sequence joins TRBV2 and TRBJ2-1; D unresolved. CDR1 is SNHLY, CDR2 FYNNEI, per germline. The V end lost 9 bases, the J end lost 1 base, and 10 bases lay between the germline ends. The CDR3 is 13 amino acids. The CDR3 loop is CASGGGSYNEQFF. In nucleotides, the CDR3 is TGTGCCAGTGGCGGCGGTTCCTACAATGAGCAGTTCTTC.

The chain combines TRBV5-6 with TRBJ1-2; unclear D gene. There are 15 residues in the CDR3. Germline V gene lookup returns CDR1 SGHDT and CDR2 YYEEEE. V was cut by 0 bases and J by 8 bases, with 17 bases left in between. The CDR3 loop is CASSLGPNSPWGYTF. CDR3 coding DNA: TGTGCCAGCAGCTTGGGCCCGAACTCGCCTTGGGGCTACACCTTC. The whole variable domain, remainder taken from reference TRBV5-6 and TRBJ1-2, is DAGVTQSPTHLIKTRGQQVTLRCSPKSGHDTVSWYQQALGQGPQFIFQYYEEEERQRGNFPDRFSGHQFPNYSSELNVNALLLGDSALYLCASSLGPNSPWGYTFGSGTRLTVV.

The chain couples TRBV7-2 to TRBJ2-1; unclear D gene. Germline CDR1 and CDR2: SGHTA and FQGNSA. The CDR3 spans 13 residues. V was shortened by 5 bases and J by 5 bases, with 10 bases between the two germline ends. CDR3 DNA sequence: TGTGCCAGCAGCCCTATCGCCAACAATGAGCAGTTCTTC. As protein: CASSPIANNEQFF.

The V and J genes are TRBV10-3 and TRBJ2-5; the D gene is possibly TRBD1 (6 bases). Germline V gene lookup returns CDR1 ENHRY and CDR2 SYGVKD. The CDR3 is 13 amino acids. V was cut by 5 bases and J by 5 bases, with 12 bases left in between. The CDR3 DNA reads TGTGCCATCAGTACAGGGTTATACGAGACCCAGTACTTC. Translated, it gives CAISTGLYETQYF.

The chain recombines TRBV3-1 (or the pseudogene TRBV3-2) with TRBJ2-7; either TRBD1 or TRBD2 may fit D (6 bases each). V lost 1 base to trimming and J lost 5 bases, with 12 bases between them. The V gene's germline CDR1 is LGHDT and CDR2 YNNKEL (reference sequence). This CDR3 spans 14 amino acids. The CDR3, as DNA: TGTGCCAGCAGCCAAGTTGGGGGGCGGAACGAGCAGTACTTC. Translated, it gives CASSQVGGRNEQYF.

The rearrangement links TRBV7-6 to TRBJ2-1, with 8 nucleotides matching TRBD1. The CDR3 consists of 15 residues. Germline V gene lookup returns CDR1 SGHVS and CDR2 FNYEAQ. V trimming: 1 base; J trimming: 4 bases; junction bases outside the gene matches: 3. This chain's CDR3 is CASSLEGQVYNEQFF. In DNA form, the CDR3 reads TGTGCCAGCAGCTTAGAGGGACAGGTTTACAATGAGCAGTTCTTC.

This chain uses TRBV29-1 with TRBJ1-2; 7 bases agree with TRBD1. V was pared by 2 bases and J by 6 bases, with 6 bases of the junction left unmatched. Germline V lookup: CDR1 SQVTM, CDR2 ANQGSEA. The CDR3 runs 13 residues. DNA for the CDR3: TGCAGCGTTGAACATAGACAGGGTGATGGCTACACCTTC. This encodes CSVEHRQGDGYTF.